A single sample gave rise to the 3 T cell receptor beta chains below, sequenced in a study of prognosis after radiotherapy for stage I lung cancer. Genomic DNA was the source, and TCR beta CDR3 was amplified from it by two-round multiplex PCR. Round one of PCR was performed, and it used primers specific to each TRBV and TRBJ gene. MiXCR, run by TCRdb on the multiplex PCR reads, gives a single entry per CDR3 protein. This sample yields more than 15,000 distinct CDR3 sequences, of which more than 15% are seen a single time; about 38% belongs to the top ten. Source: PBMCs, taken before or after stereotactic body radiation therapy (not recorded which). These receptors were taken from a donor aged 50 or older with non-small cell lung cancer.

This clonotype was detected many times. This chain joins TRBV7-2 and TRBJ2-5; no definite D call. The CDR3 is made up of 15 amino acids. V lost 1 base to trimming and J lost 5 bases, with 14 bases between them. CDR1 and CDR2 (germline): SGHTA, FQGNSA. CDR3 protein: CASSLVHSRGETQYF. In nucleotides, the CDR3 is TGTGCCAGCAGCTTAGTACATTCTCGTGGGGAGACCCAGTACTTC.

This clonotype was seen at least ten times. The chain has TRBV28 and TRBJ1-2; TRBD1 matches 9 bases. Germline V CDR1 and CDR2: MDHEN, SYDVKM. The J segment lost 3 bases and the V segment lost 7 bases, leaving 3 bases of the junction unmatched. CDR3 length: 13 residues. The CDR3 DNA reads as TGTGCCAGCAAAACAGGGGGCGACTATGGCTACACCTTC. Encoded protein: CASKTGGDYGYTF.

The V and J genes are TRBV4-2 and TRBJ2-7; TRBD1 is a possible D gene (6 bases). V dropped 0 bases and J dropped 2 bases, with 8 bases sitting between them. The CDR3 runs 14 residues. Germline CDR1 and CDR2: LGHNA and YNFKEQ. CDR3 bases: TGTGCCAGCAGCCAAGAGGACAGTCCCTACGAGCAGTACTTC. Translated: CASSQEDSPYEQYF.